This T cell receptor beta chain comes out of a study of blood T cell repertoires in COVID-19. Overall study context: Samples of COVID-19 (acute and convalescent) were obtained from the United States, Italy and Spain. PBMCs, B-cell-depleted T cells, or T cells were the source of the cDNA or gDNA that made up the material.

In the study's own analysis: For nucleated cells, counts were estimated from reference gene primer amplification. The repertoire was sequenced with immunoSEQ multiplex PCR; TCRdb's copy has only in-frame clones and lacks some. The D gene and trimming were derived from the DNA, and the V and J assignments and clone size from that table. The sample carries hundreds of thousands of clones, over 80% recorded once. CDR1 is LNHDA, CDR2 SQIVND, per germline (reference sequence). V lost 7 bases and J 0 bases, leaving 12 bases between the germline ends. CDR3 length: 14 amino acids. This clone was seen a single time.

The receptor comes from a woman aged 40-49 years who had recovered from COVID-19. J is TRBJ1-2 and V is TRBV19; D is ambiguous. The specimen sequenced was peripheral blood. The CDR3 protein is CASTAVGANYGYTF. CDR3 coding DNA: TGTGCCAGTACCGCCGTGGGAGCTAACTATGGCTACACCTTC.